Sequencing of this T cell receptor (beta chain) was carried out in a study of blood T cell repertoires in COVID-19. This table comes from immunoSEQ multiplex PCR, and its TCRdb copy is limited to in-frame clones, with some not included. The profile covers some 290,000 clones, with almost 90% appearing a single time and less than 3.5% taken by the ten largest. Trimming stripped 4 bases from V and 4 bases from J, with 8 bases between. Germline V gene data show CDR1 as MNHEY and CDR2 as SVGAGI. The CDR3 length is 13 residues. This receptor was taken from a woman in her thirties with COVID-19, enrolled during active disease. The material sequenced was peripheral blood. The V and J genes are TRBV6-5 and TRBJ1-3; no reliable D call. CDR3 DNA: TGTGCCAGCAGTTCTACTGTGGGAAACACCATATATTTT. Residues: CASSSTVGNTIYF.